The T cell receptor beta chain under discussion was sequenced for a study of response to subunit inactivated influenza vaccine. TCRdb redid the calling of the RT-PCR reads with MiXCR, one entry per CDR3 protein. Of 600,000 to 850,000 distinct CDR3 sequences in the sample, about 14% were seen once. Per germline, CDR1 DFQATT and CDR2 SNEGSKA (reference sequence). The length of the CDR3 is 14 residues. Trimming shortened V by 3 bases and J by 0 bases, and 8 bases separated the two germline ends. The receptor was derived from a man between 50 and 59 years old who received an inactivated influenza vaccine. The J gene is TRBJ2-2, the V gene TRBV20-1; D remains ambiguous. Sequences were derived from PBMCs from blood, sampled 14 days before vaccination. The CDR3 here is CSASTGSNTGELFF. The CDR3, as DNA: TGCAGTGCTAGTACCGGGTCGAACACCGGGGAGCTGTTTTTT.